This T cell receptor beta chain appears in the sequencing data of a study of T cells in Graves' hyperthyroidism and ophthalmopathy (dated 2019 in TCRdb). With respect to the entire study: Peripheral blood was sampled at the time of initial diagnosis, prior to any treatment. A discovery cohort of fewer than 110 patients, approximately 45 with Graves' ophthalmopathy and 55 to 60 with stable Graves' hyperthyroidism, was used to find distinguishing TCR V-J signatures. The paper reports TCR Vbeta CDR3 sequencing of approximately 140 peripheral blood samples: some 41 ophthalmopathy, fewer than 85 hyperthyroidism and around 17 progressor patients. The approximately 98 discovery patients were randomly divided into training and test sets at a 7:3 ratio. In addition, the study compared T-cell repertoires in thyroid tissue and in blood from five or six Graves' hyperthyroidism patients. Once sampling was done, hyperthyroidism patients were given methimazole at a starting dose of 30 mg daily, whereas ophthalmopathy patients were given high-dose intravenous methylprednisolone. Whether ophthalmopathy could be predicted prospectively was tested in an independent validation cohort made up of roughly 19 hyperthyroidism patients plus 17 patients who later progressed to ophthalmopathy.

The study at large found these results: In cross-validation, a model built on a 13 V-J signature told ophthalmopathy apart from stable hyperthyroidism with approximately 90% sensitivity and around 84% specificity, and in testing the same model reached 80%/75%. Most expanded thyroid clonotypes (frequency above 0.001) were also detected in blood, suggesting blood repertoires may reflect thyroid immune responses. In validation, the model predicted progression to ophthalmopathy a median of roughly 6.5 months before onset, with approximately 68% sensitivity and almost 75% specificity. Sample size was not statistically predetermined, and investigators were not blinded to group allocation.

Ophthalmopathy patients had moderately to severely active disease, with a Clinical Activity Score of 3 or more, a NOSPECS grade of 4 or more, and a disease duration of less than 3 months. Any patient with an uncontrolled infection, another autoimmune disease, pregnancy or lactation was excluded. Diagnoses relied on clinical symptoms, serum thyroxine and TRAb, thyroid ultrasound and orbital computed tomography. Ficoll-Paque density gradient centrifugation was used to isolate PBMCs from 10 ml of fresh peripheral blood. Total RNA was extracted using Trizol reagent, and RNA quality was assessed on an Agilent 2100 Bioanalyzer. Amplification of TCR beta CDR3 regions was carried out from RNA transcripts. The TCR CDR3 was subjected to a first round of RT-PCR using the HTBI primer set and the Qiagen OneStep RT-PCR kit. Libraries were constructed in a second round of multiplex PCR, after which size selection and purification were performed. Paired-end sequencing of the libraries was performed with 100 bp reads on an Illumina HiSeq2000. Processing in the source paper ran as follows. SOAPnuke was used to process the raw data, removing reads that contained adapters or uncalled bases, had a mean Phred below 15, or lacked an exact match to the constant primer or identifier. COPE v1.2.5 was used to merge the high-quality paired reads, and each unique nucleotide sequence was defined as a clonotype. MiTCR v1.1 was used to align clonotypes to the IMGT TRBV, TRBD and TRBJ reference segments. The analysis included only V-J combinations with a frequency above 0.0001, which together covered more than 99% of the repertoires. The TCS score was defined as F50 (clonal expansion) divided by E x V (chaos), with BLOSUM62-based TCRdist calculated between CDR3 peptides within each V-J. Welch's t-statistics and random forest reduced roughly 540 V-J features to roughly 13, which were used in a naive Bayes classifier (R e1071). The public sequencing data were trimmed at Q25 with fastp and processed into clonotypes with MiXCR by TCRdb, which kept only in-frame beta chains. Every entry covers one CDR3 protein and lists the most common genes and DNA from its rows. TCRdb, rather than the study authors, made the V and J calls. The sample profile shows 400,000 or so distinct CDR3 sequences; over 13% of them were found once. Of the sample, approximately 29% falls within the top ten clones.

Many counts were recorded for this clonotype. Its antigen remains unidentified. No qualities accompany the bases; no much larger clone lies one base away. The clonotype originates from a man in his forties or fifties with Graves' ophthalmopathy. Sequenced: blood.

The bases read TGCAGTGCTGGCCCAGAGGGGGTAGCGTCCTATAATTCACCCCTCCACTTT. This yields the protein CSAGPEGVASYNSPLHF. In this chain, TRBV20-1 is recombined with TRBJ1-6, with TRBD1 tentatively as D gene (6 bases match). The CDR3 runs 17 residues from the cysteine to the phenylalanine. The CDR3 DNA has 51 bases and is translated from base 1. The germline V gene (reference sequence) gives CDR1 as DFQATT and CDR2 as SNEGSKA. At the junction V is shortened by 5 bases and J by 1 base, with 18 bases in between.